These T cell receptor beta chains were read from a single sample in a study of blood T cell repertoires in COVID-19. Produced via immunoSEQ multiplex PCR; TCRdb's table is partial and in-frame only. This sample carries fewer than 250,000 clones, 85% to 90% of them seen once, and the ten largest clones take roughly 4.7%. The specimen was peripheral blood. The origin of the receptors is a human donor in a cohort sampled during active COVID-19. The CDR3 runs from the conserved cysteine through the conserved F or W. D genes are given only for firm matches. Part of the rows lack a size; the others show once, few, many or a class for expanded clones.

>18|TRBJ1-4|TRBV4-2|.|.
TGTGCCAGCAGCCAAGTGCAACAGGGTATAGGGGGAATGGAAAAACTGTTTTTT
CASSQVQQGIGGMEKLFF
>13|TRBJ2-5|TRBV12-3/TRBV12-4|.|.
TGTGCCAGCGGTAACCCAGGGGGGGAGACCCAGTACTTC
CASGNPGGETQYF
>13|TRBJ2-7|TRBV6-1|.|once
TGTGCCAGCAGTGAACGGAGGTACTACGAGCAGTACTTC
CASSERRYYEQYF
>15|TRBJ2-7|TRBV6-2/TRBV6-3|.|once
TGTGCCAGCAGTTACGCCGGGGAAGGGTCCCACGAGCAGTACTTC
CASSYAGEGSHEQYF
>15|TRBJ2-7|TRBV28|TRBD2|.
TGTGCCAGCAGTGCCCGACTAGCGGGGCATTACGAGCAGTACTTC
CASSARLAGHYEQYF
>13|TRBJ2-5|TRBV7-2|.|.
TGTGCCAGCAGTAAATCGGGGCAAGAGACCCAGTACTTC
CASSKSGQETQYF
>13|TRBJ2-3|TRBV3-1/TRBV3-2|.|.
TGTGCCAGCAGCCAAGATCCTAAAGATACGCAGTATTTT
CASSQDPKDTQYF
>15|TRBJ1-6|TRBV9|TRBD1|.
TGTGCCAGCAGCGCCGCCGGGACAGTTAATTCACCCCTCCACTTT
CASSAAGTVNSPLHF
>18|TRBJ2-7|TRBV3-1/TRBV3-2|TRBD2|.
TGTGCCAGCAGCCCCGGGGCTAGCGGGGTACTTTCTTATTACGAGCAGTACTTC
CASSPGASGVLSYYEQYF
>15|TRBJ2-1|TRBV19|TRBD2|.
TGTGCCAGTAGCCGAACTAGCGGTCGCTTCGGTGAGCAGTTCTTC
CASSRTSGRFGEQFF
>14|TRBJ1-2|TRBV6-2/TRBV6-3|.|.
TGTGCCAGCAGCCCTGACAGGTCCGCTGGAGGCTACACCTTC
CASSPDRSAGGYTF
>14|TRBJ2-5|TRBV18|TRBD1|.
TGTGCCAGCTCTCCTCGGACAGGGCGAGAGACCCAGTACTTC
CASSPRTGRETQYF
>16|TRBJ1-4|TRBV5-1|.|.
TGCGCCAGCAGCTTGAGTATAGGGGAACGGAATGAAAAACTGTTTTTT
CASSLSIGERNEKLFF
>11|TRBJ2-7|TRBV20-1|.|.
TGCAGTTGCACGGGGTCCTACGAGCAGTACTTC
CSCTGSYEQYF
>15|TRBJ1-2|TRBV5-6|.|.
TGTGCCAGCAGCTTGTACCGGGCAGGGAACTATGGCTACACCTTC
CASSLYRAGNYGYTF
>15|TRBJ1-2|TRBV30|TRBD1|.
TGTGCCTGGGGAGCCGGGACAGGGGGGTTCTATGGCTACACCTTC
CAWGAGTGGFYGYTF
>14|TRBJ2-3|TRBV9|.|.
TGTGCCAGCAGCCTGAGGGAGCAGACAGATACGCAGTATTTT
CASSLREQTDTQYF
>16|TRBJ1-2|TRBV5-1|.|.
TGCGCCAGCAGCTTAGCGAATCGACCGTCGCTCTATGGCTACACCTTC
CASSLANRPSLYGYTF
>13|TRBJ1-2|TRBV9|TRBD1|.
TGTGCCAGCAGCCCCGGACAGGGAGATGGCTACACCTTC
CASSPGQGDGYTF
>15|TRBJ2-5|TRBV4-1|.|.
TGCGCCAGCAGCCTCGTTGCAGGCAGCCAAGAGACCCAGTACTTC
CASSLVAGSQETQYF
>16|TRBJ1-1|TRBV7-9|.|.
TGTGCCAGCAGCCCAAGGTTATCGGGGGAGAACACTGAAGCTTTCTTT
CASSPRLSGENTEAFF
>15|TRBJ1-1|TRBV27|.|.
TGTGCCACCCGGCGGGGGGGGAGACCGAACACTGAAGCTTTCTTT
CATRRGGRPNTEAFF
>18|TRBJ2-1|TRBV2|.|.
TGTGCCAGCAGTGAAGATTATAAGTGGGACTCCCCGGATTCTGAGCAGTTCTTC
CASSEDYKWDSPDSEQFF
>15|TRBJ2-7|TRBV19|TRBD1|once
TGTGCCAGTAGTATAGTCGGTCAGGGGGTCTACGAGCAGTACTTC
CASSIVGQGVYEQYF
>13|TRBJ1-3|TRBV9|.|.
TGTGCCAGCAGCGTAGCTGTAGGAAACACCATATATTTT
CASSVAVGNTIYF
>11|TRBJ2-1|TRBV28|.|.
TGTGCCAGCAACGGGGGGCGGGAGCAGTTCTTC
CASNGGREQFF
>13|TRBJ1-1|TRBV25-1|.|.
TGTGCCAGCTCCCGCGGGGGGGCGGGAGAAGCTTTCTTT
CASSRGGAGEAFF
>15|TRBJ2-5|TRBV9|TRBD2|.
TGTGCCAGCAGCGTAGCTACGGGGGGGCAAGAGACCCAGTACTTC
CASSVATGGQETQYF
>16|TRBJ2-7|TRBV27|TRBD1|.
TGTGCCAGCAGGAAATCCGGGACAGCCAGGTACTACGAGCAGTACTTC
CASRKSGTARYYEQYF
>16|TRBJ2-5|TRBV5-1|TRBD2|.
TGCGCCAGCAGCCCTGGACTAGCGGGGGGGCAAGAGACCCAGTACTTC
CASSPGLAGGQETQYF
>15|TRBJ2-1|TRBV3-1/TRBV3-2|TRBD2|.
TGTGCCAGCAGTCTACTAGCGGGGTTTTACAATGAGCAGTTCTTC
CASSLLAGFYNEQFF
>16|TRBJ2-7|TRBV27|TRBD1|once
TGTGCCAGCAGTTTAGTAGAATCAGGGGGCGGGTACGAGCAGTACTTC
CASSLVESGGGYEQYF
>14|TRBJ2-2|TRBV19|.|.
TGTGCCAGTTGGTGGAGGTCGGTCACCGGGGAGCTGTTTTTT
CASWWRSVTGELFF
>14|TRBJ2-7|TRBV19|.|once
TGTGCCAGTAGTATGCGAAGGGAGATCTACGAGCAGTACTTC
CASSMRREIYEQYF
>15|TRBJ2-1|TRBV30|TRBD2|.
TGTGCCTGGAGCTTGAGACTAGCGGGGTACAATGAGCAGTTCTTC
CAWSLRLAGYNEQFF
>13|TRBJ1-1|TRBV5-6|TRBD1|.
TGTGCCAGCAGACAGGGGGTAAAGGGGGAAGCTTTCTTT
CASRQGVKGEAFF
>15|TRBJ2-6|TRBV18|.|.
TGTGCCAGCTCACACCAGGAGGCTGGGGCCAACGTCCTGACTTTC
CASSHQEAGANVLTF
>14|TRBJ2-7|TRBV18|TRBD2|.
TGTGCCAGCTCACCGCAAACTAGCGGCTACGAGCAGTACTTC
CASSPQTSGYEQYF
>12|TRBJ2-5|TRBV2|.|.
TGTGCCAGCGACAGGAGGTGGGAGACCCAGTACTTC
CASDRRWETQYF
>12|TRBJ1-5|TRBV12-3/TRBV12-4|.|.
TGTGCCAGCAGTTTAAAGCAGGGGAGTCAGCATTTT
CASSLKQGSQHF
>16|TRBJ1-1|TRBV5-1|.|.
TGCGCCAGCAGCTTGGAGAGCGGGGTAGGGAACACTGAAGCTTTCTTT
CASSLESGVGNTEAFF
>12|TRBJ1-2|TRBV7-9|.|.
TGTGCCAGCAGCACTCCGAACTATGGCTACACCTTC
CASSTPNYGYTF
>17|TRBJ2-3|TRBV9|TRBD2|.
TGTGCCAGCAGCGTAGGGACTAGCGGGAGGTTCGCAGATACGCAGTATTTT
CASSVGTSGRFADTQYF
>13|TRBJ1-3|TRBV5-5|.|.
TGTGCCAGCAGCTCACGACTTGGAAACACCATATATTTT
CASSSRLGNTIYF
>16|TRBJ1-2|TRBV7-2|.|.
TGTGCCAGCACCCCCTGGGAGGGCCTTAGGGTGGGGGGCTACACCTTC
CASTPWEGLRVGGYTF
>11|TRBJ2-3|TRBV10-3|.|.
TGTGCCATCGGGAGAGCAGATACGCAGTATTTT
CAIGRADTQYF
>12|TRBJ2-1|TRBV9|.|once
TGTGCCAGCAGCGGACAGTACAATGAGCAGTTCTTC
CASSGQYNEQFF
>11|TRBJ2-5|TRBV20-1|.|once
TGCAGTGCTAGACCGTCGGAGACCCAGTACTTC
CSARPSETQYF
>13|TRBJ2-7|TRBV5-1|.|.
TGCGCCAGCAGGGGGACAAACTCCTACGAGCAGTACTTC
CASRGTNSYEQYF
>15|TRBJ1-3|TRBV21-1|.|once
TGTGCCAGCAGCTCGCGGACAGGGCTGACGGACACCATATATTTT
CASSSRTGLTDTIYF
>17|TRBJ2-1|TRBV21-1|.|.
TGTGCCAGCAGCATAGATACTAGGGAAGTAGTCGGAAATGAGCAGTTCTTC
CASSIDTREVVGNEQFF
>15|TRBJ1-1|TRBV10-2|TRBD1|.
TGCGCCAGCAGTGAGCCCGCCCCGGGACAGGGGGAAGCTTTCTTT
CASSEPAPGQGEAFF